Listed below are T cell receptor beta chains from one sample, sequenced in a study of control samples from healthy donors and cancer patients. Here immunoSEQ multiplex PCR was the method, and the copy in TCRdb shows in-frame clones only, minus some. Among 100,000 to 150,000 clones, about 90% were seen once, and the ten largest hold approximately 2%. The sequencing sample was made of blood. The source is a woman aged 45 to 65 in good health. Both conserved end residues are trimmed from each CDR3.

j_gene,v_gene,CDR3aa
TRBJ2-3,TRBV5-6,ASSLTDTQY
TRBJ2-1,TRBV5-6,ASSSREAPSYNEQF
TRBJ1-1,TRBV11-2,ASSLGPGGAGTEAF
TRBJ1-6,TRBV6-5,ASRLDITGNSPLH
TRBJ2-7,TRBV18,ASSLTGSSYEQY
TRBJ1-1,TRBV20-1,SASRAGDLNTEAF
TRBJ1-1,TRBV2,ASSDPDTTEAF
TRBJ2-1,TRBV9,ASSVGFLPHNEQF
TRBJ2-7,TRBV11-1,ASSRLGSGPAYEQY
TRBJ2-7,TRBV19,ASSISGYEQY
TRBJ1-1,TRBV28,ASSFSGNMNTEAF
TRBJ1-5,TRBV13,ASSLRGFNQPQH
TRBJ1-2,TRBV29-1,SVDGNYGYT
TRBJ2-2,TRBV30,AWSVIRAGELF
TRBJ1-3,TRBV5-1,ASSLAPGGRSGNTIY
TRBJ2-1,TRBV11-2,ASSPNVGSFNEQF
TRBJ1-6,TRBV7-8,ASSLRQVESSYNSPLH
TRBJ2-7,TRBV18,ASSPGTGGLEQY
TRBJ2-3,TRBV5-1,ASSLGPSGPSTDTQY
TRBJ1-6,TRBV4-1,ASSQGGQGNSPLH
TRBJ2-2,TRBV2,ASSPFSGTRTGELF
TRBJ1-1,TRBV13,ASSLGGLGTEAF
TRBJ1-1,TRBV2,ASSLDRGTFDTEAF
TRBJ2-3,TRBV7-2,ASSLGRQTDTQY
TRBJ1-1,TRBV15,ATSIGGGNTEAF
TRBJ2-1,TRBV27,ASSLGLAGPYNEQF
TRBJ2-1,TRBV29-1,SAKSGGSNEQF
TRBJ2-3,TRBV30,AWSVNRWLSTQY
TRBJ2-1,TRBV28,ASSQLAGGGEQF
TRBJ1-2,TRBV6-5,ASSRRTGLSGGYT
TRBJ2-1,TRBV5-1,ASSFLPGSYNEQF
TRBJ2-7,TRBV27,ASSPLYGSQEQY
TRBJ1-1,TRBV27,ASSSGLTNTEAF
TRBJ1-2,TRBV29-1,SVDRGGYT
TRBJ1-3,TRBV5-1,ASSLAAAFSGNTIY
TRBJ1-2,TRBV28,ASGGQLANYGYT
TRBJ2-4,TRBV5-6,ASSLLQAALAKNIQY
TRBJ2-5,TRBV6-5,ASTKTGTETQY
TRBJ1-1,TRBV5-1,ASSQLGREGEAF
TRBJ2-3,TRBV5-1,ASSLGGSGAENTQY
TRBJ2-2,TRBV6-6,ASSGQGADTGELF
TRBJ2-6,TRBV27,ASSLWGGSGANVLT
TRBJ1-1,TRBV2,ASSEAGLAEAF
TRBJ1-1,TRBV5-4,ASTLSDSRSEAF
TRBJ1-3,TRBV28,ASSLRAGARNTIY
TRBJ1-1,TRBV6-5,ASSWFRGEAF
TRBJ2-3,TRBV3-1/TRBV3-2,ASSQGSGTDTQY
TRBJ2-3,TRBV25-1,ASSTTGLAGDTQY
TRBJ2-7,TRBV23-1,ARPTLQVPNEQY
TRBJ2-5,TRBV15,ATSTGLQETQY